This TCR beta chain was captured by sequencing in a study of T cell clonotyping in hematopoietic cell transplantation. CDR1 is ENHRY, CDR2 SYGVKD, per germline. Trimming removed 7 bases at V and 2 bases at J, with 18 bases between. The CDR3 contains 15 residues. Study-level results: CD4 and CD8 repertoire contributions could not be separated without sorting. After transplant, recipient diversity fell while pathologically expanded clonotypes grew through day 180. Graft donor and pretransplant recipient Inverse Simpson Index values predicted broader posttransplant TCR diversity. At the given depth, recipient repertoires were over 95% de novo clonotypes.

Sequencing was performed with immunoSEQ multiplex PCR; in TCRdb, only in-frame clones are kept and a portion is missing. The sample comprises 40,000 to 55,000 clones, 94% of which are singletons, and more than 0.7% rests with the top ten. A note on this clone: No antigen is known for it.

The sequence derives from a woman between 45 and 60 years old in good health. Some clones in this sample may be carry-over from other donors' samples. The chain carries TRBV10-3 and TRBJ2-7; D may match TRBD1 or TRBD2 (6 bases each). The specimen was peripheral blood mononuclear cells. This CDR3 reads CAITRSGAPTYEQYF. CDR3 nucleotide sequence: TGTGCCATCACCAGGTCGGGGGCCCCCACCTACGAGCAGTACTTC.